What follows is one T cell receptor beta chain and its context. The data are from a study of blood T cell repertoires in COVID-19. Study-wide background: Sample material is recorded as cDNA or gDNA derived from T cells, B-cell-depleted T cells, or PBMCs.

This CDR3 is 14 amino acids long. Trimming left V 4 bases short and J 5 bases short, with 16 bases between. Germline V lookup: CDR1 SGHRS, CDR2 YFSETQ. Sequencing was performed with immunoSEQ multiplex PCR; in TCRdb, only in-frame clones are kept and a portion is missing. The sample includes roughly 250,000 clones, about 79% seen only once; the top ten take approximately 9.4%. V usage is TRBV5-1 and J usage is TRBJ2-7, with a tentative D call TRBD1 (5 bases). The receptor was derived from a woman older than 75 with acute or convalescent COVID-19. The sample consisted of peripheral blood. The CDR3 DNA reads as TGCGCCAGCAGCCGCGAACGAAGGGGCGACGAGCAGTACTTC. Its protein is CASSRERRGDEQYF.